This TCR beta chain was obtained from a study of cytomegalovirus exposure and HLA in healthy donors. The table came from immunoSEQ multiplex PCR; TCRdb's copy has only in-frame clones and leaves some out. The data show some 160,000 clones, with 88% seen just once and about 2.7% held by the top ten. The donors were part of the roughly 120-subject validation cohort, which stood apart from the roughly 730-subject first cohort. The V gene's germline CDR1 is MDHEN and CDR2 SYDVKM. The CDR3 runs to 12 residues. V lost 1 base to trimming and J lost 8 bases, with 8 bases between them. To note about this clone: No antigen is known for it.

Findings of the study overall: Rarity characterized most TCR sequences, yet some public TCRs appeared in many donors. Cytomegalovirus status was reportedly diagnosed by the classifier with high specificity and sensitivity.

The source of this sequence is a man in his late teens or twenties in good health and CMV-seronegative. Sequenced sample: PBMCs. The J gene is TRBJ1-2, the V gene TRBV28; D not resolved. The CDR3 DNA reads as TGTGCCAGCAGTTTATTGGCGGTCGGCTACACCTTC. Protein: CASSLLAVGYTF.